This is a list of T cell receptor beta chains from one sample in a study of cytomegalovirus exposure and HLA in healthy donors. Libraries were prepared by immunoSEQ multiplex PCR; TCRdb keeps only in-frame clonotypes and omits some of them. In the table there are 130,000 or so clones, 65% to 80% of which are singletons. The sample taken for sequencing was PBMCs. Every receptor here comes from a woman aged 18-29 years in good health and CMV-seronegative. CDR3s include the opening cysteine and the closing phenylalanine or tryptophan. The D gene is left open where the match is weak. Size is omitted from some rows. Given values are once, few, many or a class for expanded clones.

d_gene,v_gene,abundance,j_gene,CDR3aa,CDR3nt
.,TRBV11-3,.,TRBJ1-3,CASSLGGAGNTIYF,TGTGCCAGCAGCCTCGGGGGGGCTGGAAACACCATATATTTT
TRBD1,TRBV11-2,.,TRBJ2-7,CASSLIDRGRGEQYF,TGTGCCAGCAGCTTAATAGACAGGGGACGGGGGGAGCAGTACTTC
.,TRBV5-6,.,TRBJ1-6,CASSLGFAGLSPLHF,TGTGCCAGCAGCTTAGGGTTTGCGGGGCTTTCACCCCTCCACTTT
.,TRBV5-1,.,TRBJ2-5,CASSLGRGQQETQYF,TGCGCCAGCAGCTTGGGGCGTGGACAGCAAGAGACCCAGTACTTC
.,TRBV21-1,many,TRBJ2-3,CASRTSGSTDTQYF,TGTGCCAGCAGGACTAGCGGGAGCACAGATACGCAGTATTTT
TRBD1,TRBV5-6,.,TRBJ1-1,CASSEPTGEGTEAFF,TGTGCCAGCAGCGAACCGACAGGGGAGGGAACTGAAGCTTTCTTT
TRBD2,TRBV10-2,once,TRBJ2-1,CASSESGLAITDEQFF,TGCGCCAGCAGTGAGTCGGGACTAGCAATCACCGATGAGCAGTTCTTC
.,TRBV19,.,TRBJ2-5,CASSSDGQETQYF,TGTGCCAGTAGTAGCGACGGGCAAGAGACCCAGTACTTC
TRBD2,TRBV2,.,TRBJ2-7,CASGGAGTYEQYF,TGTGCCAGCGGGGGAGCGGGAACCTACGAGCAGTACTTC
.,TRBV25-1,few,TRBJ1-1,CASRSWGGSTEAFF,TGTGCCAGCAGATCATGGGGAGGGTCCACTGAAGCTTTCTTT
.,TRBV5-5,.,TRBJ2-7,CASSWDSSRPGEQYF,TGTGCCAGCAGCTGGGACTCATCCAGGCCTGGCGAGCAGTACTTC
TRBD1,TRBV6-5,.,TRBJ2-2,CASRTGTTGELFF,TGTGCCAGCCGGACAGGGACCACCGGGGAGCTGTTTTTT
.,TRBV6-1,.,TRBJ1-1,CASSVQVNTEAFF,TGTGCCAGCAGTGTACAAGTGAACACTGAAGCTTTCTTT
.,TRBV19,.,TRBJ2-5,CASSIGLGRQETQYF,TGTGCCAGTAGTATAGGCCTGGGCAGGCAAGAGACCCAGTACTTC
.,TRBV2,.,TRBJ1-2,CASRTASNYGYTF,TGTGCCAGCAGGACAGCAAGCAACTATGGCTACACCTTC
.,TRBV5-1,once,TRBJ1-5,CASVAQFNQPQHF,TGCGCCAGCGTCGCACAGTTTAATCAGCCCCAGCATTTT
TRBD1,TRBV19,.,TRBJ1-5,CASSIGGTGGQPQHF,TGTGCCAGTAGTATAGGTGGGACAGGGGGTCAGCCCCAGCATTTT
TRBD1,TRBV6-5,.,TRBJ1-5,CASSSHRGSNQPQHF,TGTGCCAGCAGCTCTCACAGGGGTAGCAATCAGCCCCAGCATTTT
TRBD2,TRBV6-5,.,TRBJ2-7,CASSYQRGGLDEQYF,TGTGCCAGCAGTTACCAGCGGGGGGGACTCGACGAGCAGTACTTC
TRBD1,TRBV27,few,TRBJ2-7,CASRPQGPYEQYF,TGTGCCAGCAGGCCACAGGGGCCCTACGAGCAGTACTTC
.,TRBV5-6,once,TRBJ2-5,CASSLQETQYF,TGTGCCAGCAGCTTGCAGGAGACCCAGTACTTC
.,TRBV19,.,TRBJ1-5,CASTYTAGGLNQPQHF,TGTGCCAGTACCTATACAGCCGGGGGATTGAATCAGCCCCAGCATTTT
TRBD2,TRBV5-4,.,TRBJ2-2,CASSKGLAENTGELFF,TGTGCCAGCAGTAAGGGACTAGCGGAGAACACCGGGGAGCTGTTTTTT
.,TRBV5-4,.,TRBJ2-7,CASSGEPTYEQYF,TGTGCCAGCAGTGGGGAGCCCACCTACGAGCAGTACTTC
TRBD1,TRBV19,few,TRBJ2-1,CASSSQGVPYNEQFF,TGTGCCAGTAGTTCACAGGGGGTACCCTACAATGAGCAGTTCTTC
TRBD1,TRBV27,.,TRBJ2-7,CASSSDRGNEQYF,TGTGCCAGCAGCTCCGACAGGGGCAACGAGCAGTACTTC
.,TRBV25-1,.,TRBJ1-1,CASSWGGRVTEAFF,TGTGCCAGCAGCTGGGGGGGGCGCGTGACTGAAGCTTTCTTT
.,TRBV28,.,TRBJ2-7,CASSPLGLSEQYF,TGTGCCAGCAGTCCATTAGGACTTTCCGAGCAGTACTTC
.,TRBV2,.,TRBJ2-2,CASSPRGPGELFF,TGTGCCAGCAGCCCCAGGGGACCCGGGGAGCTGTTTTTT
.,TRBV7-2,.,TRBJ1-1,CASSLRLNTEAFF,TGTGCCAGCAGCTTGCGCTTGAACACTGAAGCTTTCTTT
TRBD1,TRBV5-1,.,TRBJ2-6,CASSPSRQGSGANVLTF,TGCGCCAGCAGCCCCTCGAGACAGGGATCTGGGGCCAACGTCCTGACTTTC
.,TRBV5-1,.,TRBJ2-1,CASQRGSGDEQFF,TGCGCCAGCCAACGGGGTAGCGGTGATGAGCAGTTCTTC
.,TRBV5-1,.,TRBJ2-1,CASSLSQISYNEQFF,TGCGCCAGCAGCTTGTCCCAAATTTCCTACAATGAGCAGTTCTTC
.,TRBV11-3,.,TRBJ1-1,CASSLGGESGGEAFF,TGTGCCAGCAGCTTAGGTGGGGAGAGTGGAGGTGAAGCTTTCTTT
.,TRBV7-9,.,TRBJ2-7,CASSLMGSEQYF,TGTGCCAGCAGCTTAATGGGCTCGGAGCAGTACTTC
TRBD1,TRBV5-1,few,TRBJ1-5,CASSPGGADQPQHF,TGCGCCAGCAGTCCAGGGGGCGCCGATCAGCCCCAGCATTTT
.,TRBV10-3,.,TRBJ2-7,CAISSASYEQYF,TGTGCCATCAGTAGCGCTTCCTACGAGCAGTACTTC
TRBD2,TRBV11-1,few,TRBJ2-1,CASSRPGLAGAVFADEQFF,TGTGCCAGCAGCCGACCGGGACTAGCGGGAGCGGTGTTTGCGGATGAGCAGTTCTTC
.,TRBV7-2,.,TRBJ1-1,CVSSFGHLNTEAFF,TGTGTCAGCAGCTTTGGACACCTGAACACTGAAGCTTTCTTT
TRBD2,TRBV13,.,TRBJ2-3,CASSLSGIFPDTQYF,TGTGCCAGCAGCTTAAGCGGGATTTTCCCAGATACGCAGTATTTT
.,TRBV6-4,.,TRBJ1-1,CASSPSVNTEAFF,TGTGCCAGCAGTCCTTCAGTGAACACTGAAGCTTTCTTT
TRBD1,TRBV7-8,.,TRBJ1-3,CASSLTGTGIGNTIYF,TGTGCCAGCAGCTTGACCGGGACAGGGATTGGAAACACCATATATTTT